This T cell receptor beta chain is drawn from a study of T cells in Graves' hyperthyroidism and ophthalmopathy. Study overall: Peripheral blood samples were taken at initial diagnosis, prior to any treatment.

Amplification targeted TCR beta CDR3 regions from RNA transcripts. With the HTBI primer set, the TCR CDR3 went through a first round of RT-PCR. TCRdb processed the multiplex PCR reads anew with MiXCR; each CDR3 protein has one entry. The sample contains under 400,000 distinct CDR3 sequences, around 16% of which appear only once. The CDR3 sequence is 13 residues long. V lost 3 bases to trimming and J lost 5 bases, with 13 bases between them. CDR1 is DFQATT, CDR2 SNEGSKA, per germline (reference sequence). This clonotype was recorded many times. The receptor's source is a man in his thirties or forties with Graves' hyperthyroidism. This sequence joins TRBV20-1 and TRBJ1-1, with a weak D call TRBD1 (5 bases). Source material: blood. CDR3 bases: TGCAGTGCTAGTAGGGGAATGGGGACTGAAGCTTTCTTT. Translated, it gives CSASRGMGTEAFF.